Each of the 24 T cell receptor beta chains below was sequenced from the same sample in a study of blood T cell repertoires in COVID-19. Produced via immunoSEQ multiplex PCR; TCRdb's table is partial and in-frame only. The data show about 260,000 clones, 80% to 90% seen once. Sequencing was done on a sample of peripheral blood. Receptor source: a woman in her thirties or forties who had recovered from COVID-19.

J is TRBJ1-1 and V is TRBV19, with D unresolved. The CDR3 length is 13 residues. Germline CDR1 LNHDA, CDR2 SQIVND (reference sequence). The V end lost 3 bases, the J end lost 0 bases, and 5 bases lay between the germline ends. DNA of the CDR3: TGTGCCAGTAGTATCTCAGTGAACACTGAAGCTTTCTTT. Amino acid sequence: CASSISVNTEAFF.

The chain recombines TRBV6-2 or TRBV6-3 with TRBJ2-5; unclear D gene. V was shortened by 4 bases and J by 2 bases, with 17 bases between the two germline ends. The CDR3 runs 16 residues. CDR1 is MNHEY, CDR2 SVGEGT, per germline. The CDR3 DNA is TGTGCCAGCAGTTCCTCCTTTTTGCGCCTTCAAGAGACCCAGTACTTC. Protein: CASSSSFLRLQETQYF.

J is TRBJ2-5 and V is TRBV24-1; 7 bases agree with TRBD1. The V segment lost 3 bases and the J segment 3 bases; nucleotides outside the gene matches: 0. The CDR3 has 13 residues. Germline CDR1 reads KGHDR; CDR2 reads SFDVKD. CDR3 region: CATSDGTEETQYF. For the CDR3, the DNA is TGTGCCACCAGTGATGGGACAGAAGAGACCCAGTACTTC.

J is TRBJ2-7 and V is TRBV7-8; TRBD1 matches 7 bases. The V and J ends lost 8 bases and 4 bases, in that order; junction bases with no gene match: 11. The CDR3 totals 14 residues. Germline lookup yields CDR1 SGHVS and CDR2 FQNEAQ. The CDR3 sequence: CASQFGTDLYEQYF. CDR3 nucleotide sequence: TGTGCCAGCCAATTCGGGACAGATTTATACGAGCAGTACTTC.

The rearrangement uses TRBV30 and TRBJ1-3; 9 bases line up with TRBD1. Trimming at V came to 2 bases and at J to 4 bases, leaving 12 bases not matched to a gene. Germline loops: CDR1 GTSNPN, CDR2 SVGIG (reference sequence). The CDR3 sequence is 17 residues long. The CDR3 region has the DNA TGTGCCTGGAGTCCGAGGGGCCCGGGACAGGGAGGAAACACCATATATTTT. Its translation is CAWSPRGPGQGGNTIYF.

The rearrangement joins TRBV3-1 (or the pseudogene TRBV3-2) to TRBJ2-1; D is ambiguous. The CDR3 contains 14 residues. Trimming cost V 1 base and J 5 bases, with 9 bases left between them. CDR1 is LGHDT, CDR2 YNNKEL, per germline (reference sequence). CDR3 loop: CASSQGSRHNEQFF. CDR3 DNA sequence: TGTGCCAGCAGCCAAGGTAGCCGCCACAATGAGCAGTTCTTC.

The chain recombines TRBV2 with TRBJ1-4; D possibly corresponds to TRBD1 (5 bases). Germline CDR1 and CDR2: SNHLY and FYNNEI. The CDR3 extends over 13 amino acids. V was trimmed by 10 bases and J by 8 bases, leaving 17 bases between them. As DNA, the CDR3 is TGTGCCACCGCGGGGGAGGAGAGAGAAAAACTGTTTTTT. Translated, it gives CATAGEEREKLFF.

The chain recombines TRBV21-1 with TRBJ1-2; the table names TRBD1, a call not compared with the DNA. TRBV21-1 is assigned pseudogene status. The CDR3 loop spans 13 amino acids. This CDR3 is CANSCGASYGYTF. CDR3 DNA: TGTGCCAACTCCTGTGGGGCGTCCTATGGCTACACCTTC.

The chain is built from TRBV4-1 and TRBJ1-1; D gene unclear. The length of the CDR3 is 15 residues. The V end was cut by 0 bases, the J end by 1 base, with 9 bases between. Germline V CDR1 and CDR2: MGHRA, YSYEKL. The CDR3 nucleotides read TGCGCCAGCAGCCAAGATCTTGGCGGGAACACTGAAGCTTTCTTT. This translates into CASSQDLGGNTEAFF.

The V gene is TRBV2, the J gene TRBJ1-5, with 8 bases fitting TRBD1. Germline V gives CDR1 SNHLY, CDR2 FYNNEI. The ends lost 2 bases at V and 4 bases at J; junction bases unmatched: 7. CDR3 length: 16 residues. CDR3 loop: CASSEQGAYGNQPQHF. The CDR3 nucleotides are TGTGCCAGCAGTGAACAGGGGGCCTACGGTAATCAGCCCCAGCATTTT.

The rearrangement joins TRBV9 to TRBJ2-2, with 11 bases identical to TRBD1. Germline V gene lookup returns CDR1 SGDLS and CDR2 YYNGEE. CDR3 length: 18 residues. With V trimmed by 0 bases and J by 6 bases, 10 bases remained unmatched. CDR3 protein: CASSVVLMGTGGSGELFF. In DNA, the CDR3 is TGTGCCAGCAGCGTAGTCTTGATGGGGACAGGGGGATCCGGGGAGCTGTTTTTT.

CDR3: CASSSVREETQYF. For the CDR3, the DNA is TGTGCCAGCAGCTCCGTTCGGGAAGAGACCCAGTACTTC. The rearrangement joins TRBV7-8 to TRBJ2-5, with D unresolved. CDR3 length: 13 amino acids. Trimming left V 4 bases short and J 3 bases short, with 9 bases between. Germline-derived CDR1 and CDR2 are SGHVS and FQNEAQ.

This chain joins TRBV7-9 and TRBJ2-6; 10 bases line up with TRBD1. Germline CDR1 SEHNR, CDR2 FQNEAQ (reference sequence). The CDR3 has 18 residues. V lost 3 bases to trimming and J lost 0 bases; unmatched junction nucleotides: 5. The CDR3 region is CASSLPRTGGSGANVLTF. CDR3 bases: TGTGCCAGCAGCTTGCCCCGGACAGGGGGCTCTGGGGCCAACGTCCTGACTTTC.

The CDR3 loop reads CASSHSGGGGYGYTF. The CDR3 bases are TGTGCCAGCAGCCACTCCGGCGGGGGTGGCTATGGCTACACCTTC. The rearrangement joins TRBV7-9 to TRBJ1-2; weak D call: TRBD1 (5 bases). This CDR3 contains 15 residues. V was clipped by 5 bases and J by 4 bases, with 17 bases between them. CDR1 SEHNR and CDR2 FQNEAQ come from the germline V gene (reference sequence).

The chain links TRBV4-3 to TRBJ2-7; a possible D gene is TRBD2 (5 bases). The CDR3 runs 13 residues. Trimming left V 4 bases short and J 2 bases short, with 9 bases between. Germline-derived CDR1 and CDR2 are LGHNA and YSLEER. The CDR3 loop reads CASSLTRTYEQYF. The CDR3 DNA is TGCGCCAGCAGCCTAACTAGAACCTACGAGCAGTACTTC.

The V gene is TRBV5-1, the J gene TRBJ1-1, with unresolved D. The CDR3 has 13 amino acids. Germline CDR1 reads SGHRS; CDR2 reads YFSETQ. The V end lost 8 bases, the J end lost 1 base, and 12 bases lay between the germline ends. The CDR3 sequence: CASVQGENTEAFF. The CDR3 nucleotides are TGCGCCAGTGTACAAGGAGAGAACACTGAAGCTTTCTTT.

The chain carries TRBV29-1 and TRBJ2-1; D perhaps matches TRBD2 (6 bases). This CDR3 has 14 residues. V was pared by 4 bases and J by 2 bases, with 12 bases between. Germline V gene data show CDR1 as SQVTM and CDR2 as ANQGSEA. CDR3: CSVAGGEAYNEQFF. The CDR3 DNA follows: TGCAGCGTTGCCGGCGGGGAGGCCTACAATGAGCAGTTCTTC.

This clone turned up a few times. CDR3 sequence reads: CASSVTVGSGNTIYF. The CDR3 coding sequence is TGTGCCAGCAGTGTTACCGTCGGCTCTGGAAACACCATATATTTT. This chain links TRBV2 with TRBJ1-3, with D hard to call. The CDR3 has 15 residues. V lost 4 bases and J 0 bases, leaving 10 bases between the germline ends. Germline V gene lookup returns CDR1 SNHLY and CDR2 FYNNEI. Combining the CDR3 with reference TRBV2 and TRBJ1-3 gives the whole variable domain EPEVTQTPSHQVTQMGQEVILRCVPISNHLYFYWYRQILGQKVEFLVSFYNNEISEKSEIFDDQFSVERPDGSNFTLKIRSTKLEDSAMYFCASSVTVGSGNTIYFGEGSWLTVV.

This clone was found once. The rearrangement uses TRBV6-5 and TRBJ2-1, with 8 bases identical to TRBD1. This CDR3 has 14 amino acids. Trimming cost V 5 bases and J 3 bases; bases outside gene matches: 3. The V gene's germline CDR1 is MNHEY and CDR2 SVGAGI. In nucleotides, the CDR3 is TGTGCCAGCAGTAACACAGGGGGCTACAATGAGCAGTTCTTC. Protein sequence: CASSNTGGYNEQFF.

Only a few counts were recorded for this clone. The V and J genes are TRBV7-9 and TRBJ1-6; possibly TRBD1 for D (5 bases). The germline V gene has CDR1 SEHNR and CDR2 FQNEAQ (reference sequence). CDR3 length: 14 residues. Trimming removed 5 bases from V and 4 bases from J, with 9 bases in between. The CDR3 DNA reads as TGTGCCAGCAGCACGACAGTTTATAATTCACCCCTCCACTTT. Residues: CASSTTVYNSPLHF.

The chain employs TRBV11-2 and TRBJ1-1; D gene uncertain. Germline assignment: CDR1 SGHAT and CDR2 FQNNGV. V was clipped by 0 bases and J by 6 bases, with 11 bases between them. The CDR3 is 14 amino acids. The CDR3 here is CASSLDIGGAEAFF. The CDR3 DNA reads TGTGCCAGCAGCTTAGATATAGGAGGAGCTGAAGCTTTCTTT. The complete variable domain, with remaining parts taken from reference TRBV11-2 and TRBJ1-1, reads EAGVAQSPRYKIIEKRQSVAFWCNPISGHATLYWYQQILGQGPKLLIQFQNNGVVDDSQLPKDRFSAERLKGVDSTLKIQPAKLEDSAVYLCASSLDIGGAEAFFGQGTRLTVV.

The chain recombines TRBV22-1 with TRBJ1-2; the listed D gene, TRBD1, was not tested against the DNA. TRBV22-1 is a recognized pseudogene. There are 13 residues in the CDR3. CDR3 coding DNA: TGTCCTGGGAGCAACACAGGGGTGCAGGGCTACACCTTC. Protein: CPGSNTGVQGYTF.

DNA for the CDR3: TGTGCCAGCAGCCTCCATATGGAGGCGGACTGGGAGCAGTACTTC. Protein sequence: CASSLHMEADWEQYF. This sequence joins TRBV3-1 (or the pseudogene TRBV3-2) and TRBJ2-7, with a weak D call TRBD2 (5 bases). V lost 4 bases and J lost 7, with 20 bases in between. Germline values: CDR1 LGHDT, CDR2 YNNKEL (reference sequence). This CDR3 has 15 amino acids.

J is TRBJ1-3 and V is TRBV15, with a possible D match to TRBD1 (5 bases). This CDR3 region has 16 residues. Germline V gives CDR1 LNHNV, CDR2 YYDKDF (reference sequence). V shed 0 bases and J shed 4 bases, with 13 bases lying between them. The CDR3 spells CATSRDGSGRGNTIYF. The CDR3 DNA is TGTGCCACCAGCAGAGATGGGTCAGGGCGCGGAAACACCATATATTTT.